This T cell receptor (beta chain) was sequenced in a study of T cell responses to AZD1222 COVID-19 vaccine. For the study at large: Pooling covered second doses at about 4 or about 12 weeks. Broader study findings: Spike-wide coverage was observed for vaccine-associated CD4 TCRs, with dominant responses at 160-218 and 743-854. Donors were largely white British and mainly female; clonal diversity was possibly underestimated. Elevations in Spike-specific TCR breadth and depth followed administration of two AZD1222 doses.

Regarding this clone: Its antigen is undetermined.

Measured with immunoSEQ multiplex PCR; TCRdb has only the in-frame clones, and not every one. Among approximately 120,000 clones listed, roughly 92% were seen once. CDR1 and CDR2 from the germline V gene are MGHRA and YSYEKL. The V gene end was trimmed by 6 bases and the J gene end by 1 base; junction bases not matched to a gene: 18. CDR3 size: 19 residues. The V and J genes are TRBV4-1 and TRBJ2-1; 7 bases match TRBD2. The sequenced sample was peripheral blood, obtained on day 0 of AZD1222 vaccination. The TCR sequence derives from an adult in good health. The CDR3 sequence: CASSSLGSWLRGSYNEQFF. The CDR3 coding sequence is TGCGCCAGCAGTTCCCTGGGGTCGTGGTTGCGGGGGTCCTACAATGAGCAGTTCTTC.